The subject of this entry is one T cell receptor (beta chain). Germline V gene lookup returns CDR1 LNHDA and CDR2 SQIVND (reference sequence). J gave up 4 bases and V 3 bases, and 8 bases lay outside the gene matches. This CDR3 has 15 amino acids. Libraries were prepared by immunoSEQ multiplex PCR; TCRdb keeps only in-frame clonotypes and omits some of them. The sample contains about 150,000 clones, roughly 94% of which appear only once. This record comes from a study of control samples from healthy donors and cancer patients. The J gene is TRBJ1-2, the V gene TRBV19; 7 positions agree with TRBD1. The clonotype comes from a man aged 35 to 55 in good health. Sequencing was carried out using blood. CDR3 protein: CASSMFGTVSYGYTF. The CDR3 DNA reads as TGTGCCAGTAGTATGTTCGGGACAGTTAGCTATGGCTACACCTTC.